This entry lists 13 T cell receptor beta chains sequenced from one sample in a study of blood T cell repertoires in COVID-19. Profiling relied on immunoSEQ multiplex PCR, and the TCRdb table lists in-frame clones only, not all of them. The table has 200,000 to 250,000 clones, roughly 80% seen once. Sequenced sample: peripheral blood. The receptors were sampled from a woman aged 18-29 years with acute or convalescent COVID-19.

The chain employs TRBV30 and TRBJ2-3; 10 bases fit TRBD2. Germline V lookup: CDR1 GTSNPN, CDR2 SVGIG (reference sequence). CDR3 length equals 15 residues. V gave up 1 base and J gave up 4 bases; unmatched junction bases: 5. In nucleotides, the CDR3 is TGTGCCTGGAGTGCGTTAGCGGGAGGCGCAGATACGCAGTATTTT. Translation: CAWSALAGGADTQYF.

This chain connects TRBV27 to TRBJ2-5; the D gene is possibly TRBD2 (6 bases). The CDR3 has 14 amino acids. CDR1 is MNHEY, CDR2 SMNVEV, per germline (reference sequence). The germline V and J ends were trimmed by 6 bases and 5 bases, with 16 bases remaining between them. CDR3 sequence: CASSRGGTYETQYF. CDR3 coding DNA: TGTGCCAGCAGCCGAGGCGGGACTTATGAGACCCAGTACTTC.

This chain uses TRBV11-2 with TRBJ1-4; 7 bases agree with TRBD1. CDR3 length equals 15 residues. The germline V gene has CDR1 SGHAT and CDR2 FQNNGV. The junction had 6 bases not matched to a gene; V was cut back by 5 bases and J by 3 bases. The CDR3 loop is CASSQGTVPNEKLFF. The CDR3 coding sequence is TGTGCCAGCAGCCAAGGGACAGTACCTAATGAAAAACTGTTTTTT.

In DNA, the CDR3 is TGTGCCAGCAGCTTTCGCCTCCGGGGTGTATCCACAGATACGCAGTATTTT. Amino acid sequence: CASSFRLRGVSTDTQYF. V and J are TRBV7-9 and TRBJ2-3; maybe TRBD2 (5 bases). Germline V gives CDR1 SEHNR, CDR2 FQNEAQ (reference sequence). Trimming removed 3 bases at V and 2 bases at J, with 18 bases between. This CDR3 spans 17 amino acids.

The chain recombines TRBV7-9 with TRBJ1-2; D is ambiguous. The length of the CDR3 is 13 residues. The V gene's germline CDR1 is SEHNR and CDR2 FQNEAQ (reference sequence). With 7 bases removed from V and 7 bases from J, the gap between germline ends came to 16 bases. The CDR3 protein is CASTLDRRPGYTF. In DNA form, the CDR3 reads TGTGCCAGCACCCTAGACCGAAGACCTGGCTACACCTTC.

Here the CDR3 reads CASSILDRGDEAFF. CDR3 nucleotides: TGTGCCAGTAGTATACTGGACAGGGGGGACGAAGCTTTCTTT. The V gene is TRBV19, the J gene TRBJ1-1; the match to TRBD1 covers 10 bases. In germline, CDR1 is LNHDA, CDR2 SQIVND (reference sequence). This CDR3 spans 14 amino acids. V gave up 2 bases and J gave up 8 bases; unmatched junction bases: 5.

The chain couples TRBV29-1 to TRBJ2-5; 11 bases match TRBD2. J was trimmed by 2 bases and V by 3 bases; bases with no gene match: 2. This CDR3 is built from 14 residues. Germline V gene sequence: CDR1 SQVTM, CDR2 ANQGSEA. This CDR3 reads CSVDGTSGQETQYF. The CDR3 DNA reads TGCAGCGTTGACGGGACTAGCGGACAAGAGACCCAGTACTTC. Full variable domain (rest looked up from reference TRBV29-1 and TRBJ2-5): SAVISQKPSRDICQRGTSLTIQCQVDSQVTMMFWYRQQPGQSLTLIATANQGSEATYESGFVIDKFPISRPNLTFSTLTVSNMSPEDSSIYLCSVDGTSGQETQYFGPGTRLLVL.

This chain joins TRBV10-2 and TRBJ2-3, with a possible D match to TRBD2 (6 bases). The CDR3 covers 16 residues. The V and J ends lost 0 bases and 5 bases respectively, with 15 bases between them. Germline-derived CDR1 and CDR2 are WSHSY and SAAADI. The CDR3 reads CASSESGDWERDTQYF. In DNA, the CDR3 is TGCGCCAGCAGTGAGTCCGGGGACTGGGAACGAGATACGCAGTATTTT.

The chain links TRBV7-2 to TRBJ1-5; D uncertain. With 5 bases removed from V and 1 base from J, the gap between germline ends came to 9 bases. Germline assignment: CDR1 SGHTA and CDR2 FQGNSA. The CDR3 runs to 14 residues. CDR3 in amino acids: CASSLTRSNQPQHF. Written as DNA, the CDR3 is TGTGCCAGCAGCCTGACTCGGAGCAATCAGCCCCAGCATTTT. The whole variable domain, remainder taken from reference TRBV7-2 and TRBJ1-5, is GAGVSQSPSNKVTEKGKDVELRCDPISGHTALYWYRQSLGQGLEFLIYFQGNSAPDKSGLPSDRFSAERTGGSVSTLTIQRTQQEDSAVYLCASSLTRSNQPQHFGDGTRLSIL.

V is TRBV27 and J is TRBJ2-5, with a possible D match to TRBD1 (7 bases). Germline lookup yields CDR1 MNHEY and CDR2 SMNVEV (reference sequence). The CDR3 covers 13 residues. Trimming left V 4 bases short and J 6 bases short, with 12 bases between. CDR3 coding DNA: TGTGCCAGCAGTTCCAGGGGGGCGCAGACCCAGTACTTC. Translated, it gives CASSSRGAQTQYF.

This clone was seen more than once but under ten times. This sequence joins TRBV14 and TRBJ1-2, with 10 bases matching TRBD1. The CDR3 is 16 residues long. Germline V gene sequence: CDR1 SGHDN, CDR2 FVKESK. The junction had 7 bases not matched to a gene; V was cut back by 1 base and J by 5 bases. CDR3 in amino acids: CASSQGSGQGHYGYTF. CDR3 DNA sequence: TGTGCCAGCAGCCAAGGATCGGGACAGGGGCATTATGGCTACACCTTC.

The chain has TRBV27 and TRBJ1-1; no firm D call. There are 15 residues in the CDR3. Germline loops: CDR1 MNHEY, CDR2 SMNVEV (reference sequence). V lost 2 bases and J lost 1, with 11 bases in between. The CDR3 protein is CASSLSREWNTEAFF. CDR3 bases: TGTGCCAGCAGTTTAAGTAGGGAGTGGAACACTGAAGCTTTCTTT.

The V call is TRBV21-1, the J call TRBJ2-1; TRBD2 is taken as the D call from the table, unchecked against the DNA. TRBV21-1 is annotated as a pseudogene. This CDR3 has 14 amino acids. The CDR3 region is CIAGGPTVYNEQFF. The CDR3 coding sequence is TGTATCGCGGGAGGGCCTACTGTATACAATGAGCAGTTCTTC.